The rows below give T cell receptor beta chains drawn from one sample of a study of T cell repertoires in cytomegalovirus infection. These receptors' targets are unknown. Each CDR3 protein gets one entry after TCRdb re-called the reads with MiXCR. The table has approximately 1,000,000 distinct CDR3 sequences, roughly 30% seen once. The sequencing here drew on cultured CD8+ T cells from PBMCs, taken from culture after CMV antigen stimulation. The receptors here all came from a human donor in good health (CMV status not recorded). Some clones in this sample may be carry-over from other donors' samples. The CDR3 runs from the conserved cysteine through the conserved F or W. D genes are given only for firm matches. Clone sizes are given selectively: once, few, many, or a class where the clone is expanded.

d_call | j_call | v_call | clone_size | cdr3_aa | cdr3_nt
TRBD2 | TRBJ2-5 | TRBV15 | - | CVTSRDRGTSRETQYF | TGTGTCACCAGCAGAGATCGGGGGACTAGTCGTGAGACCCAGTACTTC
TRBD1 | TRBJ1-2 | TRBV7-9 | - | CASRDRTGNYGYTF | TGTGCCAGCAGAGATAGGACAGGGAACTATGGCTACACCTTC
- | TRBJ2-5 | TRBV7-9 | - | CASSLVGAGETQYF | TGTGCCAGCAGCTTAGTGGGGGCCGGGGAGACCCAGTACTTC
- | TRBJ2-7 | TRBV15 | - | CATSRDRAGYEQYF | TGTGCCACCAGCAGAGATCGGGCGGGCTACGAGCAGTACTTC
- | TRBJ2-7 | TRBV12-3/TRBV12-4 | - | CASSLKRQLYEQYF | TGTGCCAGCAGTTTGAAGCGACAGCTCTACGAGCAGTACTTC
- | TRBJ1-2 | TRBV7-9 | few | CASSSPRDNYGYTF | TGTGCCAGCAGCTCCCCCCGGGACAACTATGGCTACACCTTC
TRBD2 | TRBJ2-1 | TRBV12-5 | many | CASGLSGGNNEQFF | TGTGCTAGTGGTTTAAGCGGGGGCAACAATGAGCAGTTCTTC
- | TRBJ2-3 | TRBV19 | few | CASGQLTDTQYF | TGTGCCAGCGGCCAACTCACAGATACGCAGTATTTT
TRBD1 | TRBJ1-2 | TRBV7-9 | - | CAAVGGSAGGYGYTF | TGTGCCGCCGTCGGTGGGTCGGCAGGGGGCTATGGCTACACCTTC
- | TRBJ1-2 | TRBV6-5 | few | CASRAGNAYGYTF | TGTGCCAGCCGGGCGGGGAATGCCTATGGCTACACCTTC
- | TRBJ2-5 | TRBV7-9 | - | CASSFRQVGETQYF | TGTGCCAGCAGCTTTCGGCAGGTCGGAGAGACCCAGTACTTC
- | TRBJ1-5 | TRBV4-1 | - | CASSQEVPGVVGNQPQHF | TGCGCCAGCAGCCAAGAGGTCCCAGGGGTTGTGGGCAATCAGCCCCAGCATTTT
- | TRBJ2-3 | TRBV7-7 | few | CASSLYPVSGAGDTQYF | TGTGCTAGCAGCTTATACCCGGTATCGGGGGCAGGGGATACGCAGTATTTT
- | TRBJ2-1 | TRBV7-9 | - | CASSLVGDLTDRPTSANEQFF | TGTGCCAGCAGCTTAGTGGGAGATTTGACGGACAGACCCACTTCGGCCAATGAGCAGTTCTTC
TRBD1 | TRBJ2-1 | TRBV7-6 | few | CASTLSDRWLF | TGTGCCAGCACCTTATCGGACAGGTGGCTCTTC
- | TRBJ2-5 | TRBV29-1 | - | CSVDSRQETQYF | TGCAGCGTTGATTCCCGGCAAGAGACCCAGTACTTC
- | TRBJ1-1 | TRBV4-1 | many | CASSRGIRGGTEAFF | TGCGCCAGCAGCCGGGGAATTAGGGGGGGCACTGAAGCTTTCTTT
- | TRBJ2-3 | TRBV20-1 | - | CSARELLAPTDTQYF | TGCAGTGCTAGAGAACTACTAGCCCCCACAGATACGCAGTATTTT
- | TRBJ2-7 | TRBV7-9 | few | CASSARDGRTLEQYF | TGTGCCAGCAGCGCCCGGGACGGCCGGACCCTCGAGCAGTACTTC
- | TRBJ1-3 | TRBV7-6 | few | CASSPAYSGNTIYF | TGTGCCAGCAGCCCGGCCTACTCTGGAAACACCATATATTTT
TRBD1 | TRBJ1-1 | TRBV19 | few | CASSITGTGITEAFF | TGTGCCAGTAGTATCACCGGGACAGGGATCACTGAAGCTTTCTTT
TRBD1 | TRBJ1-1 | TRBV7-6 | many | CASSLVTGDTEAFF | TGTGCCAGCAGCTTAGTCACAGGGGACACTGAAGCTTTCTTT
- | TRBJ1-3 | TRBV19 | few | CASSTYRASGNTIYF | TGTGCCAGTAGTACGTACAGGGCCTCTGGAAACACCATATATTTT
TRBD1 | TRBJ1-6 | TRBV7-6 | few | CASRRWDRDHNSPLHF | TGTGCCAGCCGACGCTGGGACAGGGACCATAATTCACCCCTCCACTTT
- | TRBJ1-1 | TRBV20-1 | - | CSARDPGTPNTEAFF | TGCAGTGCTAGAGATCCGGGCACCCCGAACACTGAAGCTTTCTTT
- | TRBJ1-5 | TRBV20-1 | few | CSALGTDQPQHF | TGCAGTGCTTTGGGTACGGATCAGCCCCAGCATTTT
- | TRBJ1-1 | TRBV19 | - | CASGGQTNTEAFF | TGTGCCAGCGGGGGACAAACGAACACTGAAGCTTTCTTT
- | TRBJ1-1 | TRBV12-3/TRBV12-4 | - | CASSLGVMNTEAFF | TGTGCCAGCAGTTTGGGGGTAATGAACACTGAAGCTTTCTTT
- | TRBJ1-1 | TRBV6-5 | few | CASSYSMGDTEAFF | TGTGCCAGCAGTTACTCGATGGGGGACACTGAAGCTTTCTTT
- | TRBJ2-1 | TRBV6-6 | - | CASSYGGGPGYNEQFF | TGTGCCAGCAGTTACGGGGGGGGGCCGGGATACAATGAGCAGTTCTTC
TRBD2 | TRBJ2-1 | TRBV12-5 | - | CASGLPRGAHNEQFF | TGTGCTAGTGGTCTACCGCGGGGGGCACACAATGAGCAGTTCTTC
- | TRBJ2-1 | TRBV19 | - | CASSLTTHNEQFF | TGTGCCAGTAGTCTGACAACCCACAATGAGCAGTTCTTC
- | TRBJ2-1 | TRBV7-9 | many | CASSALGYNEQFF | TGTGCCAGCAGCGCCCTTGGGTACAATGAGCAGTTCTTC
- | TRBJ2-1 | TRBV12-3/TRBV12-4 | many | CASTPSSMQQFF | TGTGCCAGCACCCCCAGTTCAATGCAGCAGTTCTTC
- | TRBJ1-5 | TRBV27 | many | CASSLYLNQPQHF | TGTGCCAGCAGTTTATACCTTAATCAGCCCCAGCATTTT
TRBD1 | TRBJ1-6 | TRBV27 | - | CASKTGGGGTPLHF | TGTGCCAGCAAGACAGGGGGCGGGGGAACACCCCTCCACTTT
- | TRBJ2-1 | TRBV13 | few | CASSSPHPGQFF | TGTGCCAGCAGCTCCCCTCATCCAGGGCAGTTCTTC
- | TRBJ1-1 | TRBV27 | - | CASRAGGAAAEAFF | TGTGCCAGCCGTGCGGGGGGCGCGGCGGCTGAAGCTTTCTTT
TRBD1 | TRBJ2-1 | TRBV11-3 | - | CASSLDQDRVGDEQFF | TGTGCCAGCAGCTTAGATCAGGACAGGGTCGGGGATGAGCAGTTCTTC
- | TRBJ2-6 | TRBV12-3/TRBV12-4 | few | CASTRGFGANVLTF | TGTGCCAGCACCCGGGGCTTTGGGGCCAACGTCCTGACTTTC
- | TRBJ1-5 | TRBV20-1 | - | CSARERPGYNQPQHF | TGCAGTGCTAGAGAGCGCCCCGGATACAATCAGCCCCAGCATTTT
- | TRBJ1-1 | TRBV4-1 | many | CASSQARLDTEAFF | TGCGCCAGCAGCCAAGCCCGCCTAGACACTGAAGCTTTCTTT
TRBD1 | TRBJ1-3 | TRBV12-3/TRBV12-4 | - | CASINRGRVGNTIYF | TGTGCCAGCATAAACAGGGGGCGCGTTGGAAACACCATATATTTT
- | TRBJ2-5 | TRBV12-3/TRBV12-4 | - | CASSLSEGRETQYF | TGTGCCAGCAGTTTAAGCGAGGGGCGGGAGACCCAGTACTTC